This is a list of T cell receptor beta chains from one sample in a study of cytomegalovirus exposure and HLA in healthy donors. Profiled with immunoSEQ multiplex PCR; TCRdb holds only in-frame clones, not every one. The table includes more than 90,000 clones, around three fifths detected once. Sequenced input: PBMCs. The receptors originated from a boy between 10 and 17 years old in good health and CMV-seropositive. Each CDR3 is given with its conserved first and last residue. D genes are given only for firm matches. Size values are once, few and many counts, or a class for expanded clones, and some rows have none.

clone_size d_call j_call v_call cdr3_nt cdr3_aa
once - TRBJ1-6 TRBV7-9 TGTGCCAGCAGCTCGACAGGCTTTATTTTGCCCCTCCACTTT CASSSTGFILPLHF
- TRBD2 TRBJ2-7 TRBV4-3 TGCGCCAGCAGCCATTCGGTAAGCGGGAGCTACGAGCAGTACTTC CASSHSVSGSYEQYF
- TRBD2 TRBJ2-7 TRBV18 TGTGCCAGCGTAAACCTAGCGGGAGGCTACGAGCAGTACTTC CASVNLAGGYEQYF
- TRBD1 TRBJ1-5 TRBV7-9 TGTGCCAGCAGCTTAGGGGGGACAGGGAATCAGCCCCAGCATTTT CASSLGGTGNQPQHF
- - TRBJ2-3 TRBV29-1 TGCAGCGTTGAAGGGTTAAGGGGGGATACGCAGTATTTT CSVEGLRGDTQYF
- - TRBJ2-2 TRBV7-3 TGTGCCAGCAGCCCCAACCCCGGGACAAACTCAGTCACCGGGGAGCTGTTTTTT CASSPNPGTNSVTGELFF
- TRBD1 TRBJ2-7 TRBV27 TGTGCCAGCAGGGGACAGGATAAACACGAGCAGTACTTC CASRGQDKHEQYF
- - TRBJ1-3 TRBV7-2 TGTGCCAGCAGCTTAGCAGGGGGCTCTGGAAACACCATATATTTT CASSLAGGSGNTIYF
- - TRBJ1-2 TRBV29-1 TGCAGCGTTCGTGACACAGCTAACTATGGCTACACCTTC CSVRDTANYGYTF
- - TRBJ1-5 TRBV5-6 TGTGCCAGCAGCTTCAGGGAAGGCAATCAGCCCCAGCATTTT CASSFREGNQPQHF
- - TRBJ2-7 TRBV19 TGTGCCAGTAGTATTCGGACTCATATCGACGAGCAGTACTTC CASSIRTHIDEQYF
few TRBD1 TRBJ2-2 TRBV7-6 TGTGCCAGCAGCCCCAGGGACAGGGGATCCTCGCGCGAACAACGGGAGCTGTTTTTT CASSPRDRGSSREQRELFF
- TRBD2 TRBJ2-7 TRBV2 TGTGCCAGCTTGGGACCGGGACGGGGGGTCTACGAGCAGTACTTC CASLGPGRGVYEQYF
- - TRBJ2-3 TRBV5-1 TGCGCCAGCAGCACCCAGACAACTAGCACAGATACGCAGTATTTT CASSTQTTSTDTQYF
- TRBD1 TRBJ2-1 TRBV19 TGTGCCAGTAGTGCTGGGACAGCCCGGGGCAATGAGCAGTTCTTC CASSAGTARGNEQFF
once TRBD1 TRBJ2-2 TRBV4-2 TGTGCCAGCAGCCAAACCGGGACAGCGAACACCGGGGAGCTGTTTTTT CASSQTGTANTGELFF
- TRBD1 TRBJ1-2 TRBV6-5 TGTGCCAGCAGCGAGACAGGGGGCTATGGCTACACCTTC CASSETGGYGYTF
- TRBD1 TRBJ2-4 TRBV28 TGTGCCAGCAGCCTGAGACAGGGGGCCAAAAACATTCAGTACTTC CASSLRQGAKNIQYF
- TRBD1 TRBJ2-2 TRBV5-4 TGTGCCAGCAGCTCGGACAGGGTTCGAAGCACCGGGGAGCTGTTTTTT CASSSDRVRSTGELFF
- - TRBJ2-3 TRBV21-1 TGTGCCAGCAGCAAAGAGTCCGGGGGTTGCGATACGCAGTATTTT CASSKESGGCDTQYF
few TRBD2 TRBJ2-3 TRBV5-1 TGCGCCAGCAGCCTCTCGGGACTAGCGGGAGTGGGGACAGATACGCAGTATTTT CASSLSGLAGVGTDTQYF
- - TRBJ1-1 TRBV6-5 TGTGCCAGCAGTCTGACACAGAACACTGAAGCTTTCTTT CASSLTQNTEAFF
- - TRBJ1-1 TRBV7-8 TGTGCCAGCAGCCCTCAAGGTGGGCAGGGTACTGAAGCTTTCTTT CASSPQGGQGTEAFF
once - TRBJ1-2 TRBV5-1 TGCGCCAGCAGCCCAACAGGGAAGGATGGCTACACCTTC CASSPTGKDGYTF
few TRBD1 TRBJ1-2 TRBV19 TGTGCCAGTAGTATAAGGCAGGGGGCATCGGACTATGGCTACACCTTC CASSIRQGASDYGYTF
- - TRBJ2-3 TRBV7-2 TGTGCCAGCAGCTCGCCCAGTCCCCGCACAGATACGCAGTATTTT CASSSPSPRTDTQYF
- - TRBJ1-2 TRBV7-3 TGTGCCAGCAGCGCGGGCTCCGGGCCTAACTATGGCTACACCTTC CASSAGSGPNYGYTF
few TRBD1 TRBJ2-3 TRBV6-5 TGTGCCAGCAGTCGGACAGGGGGTCTAGATACGCAGTATTTT CASSRTGGLDTQYF
- - TRBJ1-1 TRBV29-1 TGCAGCGTCAATCAGGGGAGCACTGAAGCTTTCTTT CSVNQGSTEAFF
few - TRBJ1-1 TRBV10-1 TGCGCCAGCAGTGAGTCAGCGGGCAACACTGAAGCTTTCTTT CASSESAGNTEAFF
- TRBD1 TRBJ1-1 TRBV2 TGTGCCAGCGCAGACAGGGTGATAGTGAACACTGAAGCTTTCTTT CASADRVIVNTEAFF
few - TRBJ2-1 TRBV5-6 TGTGCCAGCAGCTTGGCTAGCCGACGCTACAATGAGCAGTTCTTC CASSLASRRYNEQFF
- - TRBJ2-3 TRBV7-2 TGTGCCAGCAGCTCCCCAGGGGCCGCGCAGTATTTT CASSSPGAAQYF